A single sample gave rise to the 20 T cell receptor beta chains below, sequenced in a study of T cells in Graves' hyperthyroidism and ophthalmopathy. Amplified TCR beta CDR3 regions derived from RNA transcripts. HTBI primers were the set used in a first-round RT-PCR of the TCR CDR3. TCRdb ran MiXCR on the multiplex PCR reads and lists one entry per CDR3 protein. The repertoire holds 150,000 or so distinct CDR3 sequences, with over 20% as singletons. The sequenced sample was blood. Source of these receptors: a woman between 45 and 65 years old with Graves' hyperthyroidism that later progressed to Graves' ophthalmopathy.

This clonotype showed up many times. The V gene is TRBV3-1, the J gene TRBJ2-1; 9 bases agree with TRBD2. Per germline, CDR1 LGHDT and CDR2 YNNKEL (reference sequence). The trim removed 5 bases at V and 12 bases at J, leaving 5 bases unmatched. The CDR3 is 12 amino acids. The CDR3 DNA is TGTGCCAGCAGCACGCGGGAGGGTGCGCAGTTCTTC. This codes for CASSTREGAQFF.

The chain couples TRBV7-9 to TRBJ2-5, with 7 bases lining up with TRBD2. With 1 base clipped from V and 4 bases from J, the junction kept 6 bases outside the gene matches. This CDR3 spans 15 amino acids. Per the germline V gene, CDR1 is SEHNR and CDR2 is FQNEAQ (reference sequence). The CDR3 reads CASSLEAGVRETQYF. DNA of the CDR3: TGTGCCAGCAGCTTAGAGGCGGGAGTCAGAGAGACCCAGTACTTC.

This clonotype was seen repeatedly, ten times or more. The V and J genes are TRBV5-5 and TRBJ2-3; weak D call: TRBD1 (6 bases). The V end lost 0 bases, the J end lost 2 bases, and 10 bases lay between the germline ends. In germline, CDR1 is SGHKS, CDR2 YYEKEE (reference sequence). The CDR3 consists of 15 residues. The chain's CDR3 is CASSLVGGPTDTQYF. For the CDR3, the DNA is TGTGCCAGCAGCTTGGTAGGGGGACCCACAGATACGCAGTATTTT.

This chain connects TRBV6-1 to TRBJ1-2, with 9 bases identical to TRBD1. Losses at the gene ends were 7 bases for V and 8 bases for J; bases not matched to a gene: 14. CDR1 and CDR2 (germline): MNHNS, SASEGT. The CDR3 loop spans 15 amino acids. The CDR3 loop reads CASIKRGQGLGGYTF. The CDR3 DNA reads TGTGCCAGCATTAAACGCGGACAGGGGCTGGGAGGCTACACCTTC.

This rearrangement joins TRBV20-1 to TRBJ2-3; 10 nucleotides align to TRBD2. The CDR3 contains 16 residues. The trim removed 6 bases at V and 2 bases at J, leaving 11 bases unmatched. Germline CDR1 and CDR2: DFQATT and SNEGSKA (reference sequence). This chain's CDR3 is CSAQPLAGAFTDTQYF. The CDR3 DNA is TGCAGTGCCCAGCCCCTAGCGGGGGCCTTCACAGATACGCAGTATTTT.

The chain is built from TRBV5-1 and TRBJ1-1; tentative D call: TRBD1 (5 bases). The CDR3 has 16 residues. CDR1 is SGHRS and CDR2 is YFSETQ in the germline V gene. Trimming removed 0 bases from V and 0 bases from J, with 12 bases in between. CDR3: CASSLGSGVMNTEAFF. CDR3 coding DNA: TGCGCCAGCAGCTTGGGTTCGGGGGTCATGAACACTGAAGCTTTCTTT.

The chain joins TRBV4-2 to TRBJ2-3; D may be TRBD2 (5 bases). The germline V gene has CDR1 LGHNA and CDR2 YNFKEQ. The CDR3 totals 16 residues. Trimming removed 1 base at V and 2 bases at J, with 13 bases between. The CDR3 here is CASSQGDGKSTDTQYF. CDR3 sequence (DNA): TGTGCCAGCAGCCAAGGAGACGGGAAATCCACAGATACGCAGTATTTT.

Many counts were recorded for this clonotype. The V gene is TRBV27, the J gene TRBJ1-2, with D unclear. Germline loops: CDR1 MNHEY, CDR2 SMNVEV (reference sequence). This CDR3 contains 13 residues. The V end was cut by 0 bases, the J end by 12 bases, with 14 bases between. CDR3 in amino acids: CASSLSPFRANTF. The CDR3 DNA reads as TGTGCCAGCAGTTTATCCCCCTTTCGGGCGAACACCTTC.

This clonotype appeared a single time. This chain connects TRBV9 to TRBJ1-2; D call uncertain. CDR1 is SGDLS and CDR2 is YYNGEE in the germline V gene. V was cut by 0 bases and J by 5 bases, with 8 bases left in between. The CDR3 has 13 residues. CDR3 DNA sequence: TGTGCCAGCAGCGTAGCTTCGGGGTATGGCTACACCTTC. Translating gives CASSVASGYGYTF. The entire variable domain, with the rest obtained from reference TRBV9 and TRBJ1-2, is as follows: DSGVTQTPKHLITATGQRVTLRCSPRSGDLSVYWYQQSLDQGLQFLIQYYNGEERAKGNILERFSAQQFPDLHSELNLSSLELGDSALYFCASSVASGYGYTFGSGTRLTVV.

Ten or more counts support this clonotype. CDR3 residues: CASSTSGRADTQYF. The CDR3, as DNA: TGTGCCAGCAGCACTAGCGGGAGAGCAGATACGCAGTATTTT. V is TRBV3-1 and J is TRBJ2-3; 11 bases map to TRBD2. Trimming at V came to 5 bases and at J to 4 bases, leaving 2 bases not matched to a gene. CDR3 length: 14 amino acids. Germline V gene sequence: CDR1 LGHDT, CDR2 YNNKEL (reference sequence).

This chain uses TRBV9 with TRBJ2-6; possibly TRBD2 for D (5 bases). Germline V gene data show CDR1 as SGDLS and CDR2 as YYNGEE. V was shortened by 0 bases and J by 0 bases, with 7 bases between the two germline ends. The CDR3 extends over 16 amino acids. In DNA form, the CDR3 reads TGTGCCAGCAGCGTAGATGGAGGCTCTGGGGCCAACGTCCTGACTTTC. Protein: CASSVDGGSGANVLTF. The variable domain in full, completed from reference TRBV9 and TRBJ2-6, reads DSGVTQTPKHLITATGQRVTLRCSPRSGDLSVYWYQQSLDQGLQFLIQYYNGEERAKGNILERFSAQQFPDLHSELNLSSLELGDSALYFCASSVDGGSGANVLTFGAGSRLTVL.

Many counts were recorded for this clonotype. The chain couples TRBV7-8 to TRBJ1-5, with D hard to call. V gave up 1 base and J gave up 3 bases, with 13 bases separating them. This CDR3 spans 16 amino acids. Germline V lookup: CDR1 SGHVS, CDR2 FQNEAQ. The CDR3 loop is CASSLDRYRDNQPQHF. The CDR3 DNA follows: TGTGCCAGCAGCTTAGATCGCTATAGGGACAATCAGCCCCAGCATTTT.

The CDR3 reads CASSQDETGSLDQPQHF. CDR3 nucleotide sequence: TGTGCCAGCAGCCAAGATGAGACAGGGAGTTTGGATCAGCCCCAGCATTTT. The chain has TRBV14 and TRBJ1-5; 7 bases align to TRBD1. This CDR3 has 17 amino acids. Germline values: CDR1 SGHDN, CDR2 FVKESK. J gave up 5 bases and V 0 bases, and 10 bases lay outside the gene matches.

This clonotype came up a few times. The V and J genes are TRBV6-1 and TRBJ2-7; no clear D gene. Germline values: CDR1 MNHNS, CDR2 SASEGT. V lost 1 base, J lost 6 bases, and 7 bases lay in between. CDR3 length equals 12 residues. CDR3 amino acids: CASSEVGSEQYF. In nucleotides, the CDR3 is TGTGCCAGCAGTGAAGTCGGTTCCGAGCAGTACTTC.

CDR3 region: CASSLVEGTKLFF. The CDR3 nucleotides read TGTGCCAGCAGCTTAGTCGAGGGAACAAAACTGTTTTTT. J is TRBJ1-4 and V is TRBV7-3, with no clear D. The CDR3 loop spans 13 amino acids. Per the germline V gene, CDR1 is SGHTA and CDR2 is FQGTGA. V lost 2 bases and J lost 10, with 11 bases in between. Full variable domain (remainder filled in from reference TRBV7-3 and TRBJ1-4): GAGVSQTPSNKVTEKGKYVELRCDPISGHTALYWYRQSLGQGPEFLIYFQGTGAADDSGLPNDRFFAVRPEGSVSTLKIQRTERGDSAVYLCASSLVEGTKLFFGSGTQLSVL.

This clonotype came up many times. V gene TRBV28 combines with J gene TRBJ2-7; no clear D gene. V was trimmed by 6 bases and J by 2 bases, leaving 14 bases between them. The CDR3 is 14 amino acids. The germline gives CDR1 MDHEN, CDR2 SYDVKM. This chain's CDR3 is CASRVYGEAYEQYF. DNA of the CDR3: TGTGCCAGCAGGGTTTATGGTGAGGCCTACGAGCAGTACTTC.

This clonotype appeared many times. The junction departs from germline at one end; a sequencing error may be responsible. The V and J genes are TRBV28 and TRBJ2-1, with 8 bases lining up with TRBD2. This CDR3 has 21 amino acids. CDR1 MDHEN and CDR2 SYDVKM come from the germline V gene. DNA of the CDR3: TGTGCCAGCAGTTCCTTGTCTAGTGGGACTGACGCTAGCGGGCGGTACAATGAGCGGTTCTTC. This gives the protein CASSSLSSGTDASGRYNERFF.

This chain links TRBV5-1 with TRBJ1-1; D remains ambiguous. V was pared by 4 bases and J by 3 bases, with 16 bases between. This CDR3 has 15 amino acids. Looked up from germline, CDR1 is SGHRS and CDR2 is YFSETQ. CDR3 loop: CASSLLIGQDTEAFF. The CDR3 DNA sequence: TGCGCCAGCAGCCTCCTAATAGGGCAGGACACTGAAGCTTTCTTT.

This clonotype was seen repeatedly, ten times or more. V is TRBV29-1 and J is TRBJ2-5; either TRBD1 or TRBD2 may fit D (5 bases each). This CDR3 is built from 14 residues. Trimming removed 0 bases at V and 5 bases at J, with 13 bases between. In germline, CDR1 is SQVTM, CDR2 ANQGSEA. The CDR3 reads CSVEDRQGPETQYF. The CDR3 nucleotides are TGCAGCGTTGAAGATCGTCAGGGACCCGAGACCCAGTACTTC.

This clonotype was seen many times. The chain employs TRBV5-5 and TRBJ2-3; 8 bases map to TRBD1. The V segment lost 4 bases and the J segment 0 bases; nucleotides outside the gene matches: 4. Germline V gives CDR1 SGHKS, CDR2 YYEKEE (reference sequence). The CDR3 length is 15 residues. CDR3 region: CASSRDRISTDTQYF. The CDR3 DNA reads TGTGCCAGCAGCAGGGACAGGATTAGCACAGATACGCAGTATTTT.